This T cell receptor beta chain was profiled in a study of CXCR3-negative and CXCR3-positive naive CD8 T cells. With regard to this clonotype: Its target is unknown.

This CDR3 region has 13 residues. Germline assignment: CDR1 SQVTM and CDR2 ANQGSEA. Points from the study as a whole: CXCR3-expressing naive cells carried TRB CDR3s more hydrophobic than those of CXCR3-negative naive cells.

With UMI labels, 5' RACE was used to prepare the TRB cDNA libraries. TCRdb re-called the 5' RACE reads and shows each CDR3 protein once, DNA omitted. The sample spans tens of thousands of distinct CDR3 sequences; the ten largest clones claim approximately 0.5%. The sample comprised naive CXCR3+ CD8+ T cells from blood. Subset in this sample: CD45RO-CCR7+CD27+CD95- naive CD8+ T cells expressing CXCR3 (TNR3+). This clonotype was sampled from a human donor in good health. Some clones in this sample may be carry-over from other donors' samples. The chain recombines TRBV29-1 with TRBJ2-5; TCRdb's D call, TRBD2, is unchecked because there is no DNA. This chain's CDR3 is CSINSGDQETQYF.